These 25 T cell receptor beta chains came from one sample sequenced in a study of blood T cell repertoires in COVID-19. Only in-frame clones appear in the TCRdb table, and some are missing; sequencing was by immunoSEQ multiplex PCR. The table shows hundreds of thousands of clones, with approximately 88% occurring only once. Sequences were obtained from peripheral blood. All receptors derive from a man aged 40-49 years with acute or convalescent COVID-19.

This chain joins TRBV2 and TRBJ2-1; tentatively, D is TRBD1 (6 bases). Trimming shortened V by 7 bases and J by 2 bases, and 18 bases separated the two germline ends. The CDR3 is 16 amino acids. Germline-derived CDR1 and CDR2 are SNHLY and FYNNEI. The chain's CDR3 is CASKESTGSPYNEQFF. The CDR3 DNA is TGTGCCAGCAAAGAAAGTACAGGGTCTCCCTACAATGAGCAGTTCTTC.

The chain joins TRBV30 to TRBJ1-3; D not resolved. Germline values: CDR1 GTSNPN, CDR2 SVGIG (reference sequence). The CDR3 covers 11 residues. Trimming removed 2 bases from V and 4 bases from J, with 3 bases in between. The CDR3 spells CAWSRGNTIYF. CDR3 in DNA: TGTGCCTGGAGTCGGGGAAACACCATATATTTT.

The chain is built from TRBV6-5 and TRBJ2-7; 10 nucleotides align to TRBD1. Trimming cost V 0 bases and J 7 bases; bases outside gene matches: 9. This CDR3 comprises 16 residues. Germline V lookup: CDR1 MNHEY, CDR2 SVGAGI. DNA of the CDR3: TGTGCCAGCAGTTACTCGATTGGGACAGGGGTGAGGGAGCAGTACTTC. As protein: CASSYSIGTGVREQYF.

The chain recombines TRBV7-2 with TRBJ1-2; the D gene is possibly TRBD1 (6 bases). CDR1 is SGHTA, CDR2 FQGNSA, per germline. The CDR3 spans 15 residues. V lost 5 bases, J lost 0 bases, and 13 bases lay in between. The CDR3 sequence: CASSQQQGSNYGYTF. The DNA of the CDR3 is TGTGCCAGCAGCCAACAACAGGGCTCTAACTATGGCTACACCTTC.

This sequence joins TRBV5-4 and TRBJ2-3; tentatively, D is TRBD2 (5 bases). Per germline, CDR1 SGHNT and CDR2 YYREEE (reference sequence). This CDR3 has 15 amino acids. Trimming pared 3 bases from V and 4 bases from J, leaving 15 bases between. Here the CDR3 DNA reads TGTGCCAGCAGCTCCGGGCCTGGAGGCGCAGATACGCAGTATTTT. This encodes CASSSGPGGADTQYF.

Written as DNA, the CDR3 is TGTGCCAGCAGCAAGACAGGGGGCAACACTGAAGCTTTCTTT. Translating it yields CASSKTGGNTEAFF. V is TRBV5-6 and J is TRBJ1-1; 10 bases map to TRBD1. Germline V gene lookup returns CDR1 SGHDT and CDR2 YYEEEE. CDR3 length equals 14 residues. Trimming at V came to 4 bases and at J to 2 bases, leaving 2 bases not matched to a gene.

This clone came up a few times. This rearrangement joins TRBV19 to TRBJ1-1, with 11 bases aligning to TRBD1. The trim removed 5 bases at V and 11 bases at J, leaving 10 bases unmatched. CDR1 and CDR2 from the germline V gene are LNHDA and SQIVND (reference sequence). The CDR3 spans 14 residues. The CDR3 loop is CASSFQARDRGAFF. The CDR3, as DNA: TGTGCCAGTAGTTTCCAGGCGAGGGACAGGGGGGCTTTCTTT.

This CDR3 is CASSDRTGNGYTF. The CDR3 DNA follows: TGTGCCAGCAGTGACAGGACAGGTAACGGCTACACCTTC. The chain employs TRBV6-1 and TRBJ1-2, with 7 bases fitting TRBD1. Trimming removed 3 bases from V and 8 bases from J; junction bases left unmatched: 6. The germline gives CDR1 MNHNS, CDR2 SASEGT. CDR3 length: 13 amino acids.

The chain recombines TRBV7-9 with TRBJ1-5, with no clear D. V dropped 3 bases and J dropped 6 bases, with 12 bases sitting between them. Germline V CDR1 and CDR2: SEHNR, FQNEAQ (reference sequence). The CDR3 is made up of 14 amino acids. In nucleotides, the CDR3 is TGTGCCAGCAGCTTCACGGGTGCTAGTCAGCCCCAGCATTTT. It translates to CASSFTGASQPQHF.

V usage is TRBV12-3 or TRBV12-4 and J usage is TRBJ1-1, with 7 bases identical to TRBD1. The trim removed 9 bases at V and 4 bases at J, leaving 8 bases unmatched. CDR3 length: 13 residues. CDR3: CASLEGAGTEAFF. DNA of the CDR3: TGTGCCAGTCTGGAGGGGGCCGGCACTGAAGCTTTCTTT.

CDR3 DNA sequence: TGTGCCAGTAGTATAGACGGACAGCCGATATTCGAAGCTTTCTTT. It codes for CASSIDGQPIFEAFF. The V and J genes are TRBV19 and TRBJ1-1, with a possible D match to TRBD1 (6 bases). CDR1 LNHDA and CDR2 SQIVND come from the germline V gene (reference sequence). CDR3 length equals 15 residues. V was cut by 0 bases and J by 8 bases, with 16 bases left in between.

The rearrangement uses TRBV5-1 and TRBJ1-1, with a weak D call TRBD1 (6 bases). The CDR3 runs 13 residues. V was shortened by 7 bases and J by 6 bases, with 16 bases between the two germline ends. CDR1 SGHRS and CDR2 YFSETQ come from the germline V gene. The DNA of the CDR3 is TGCGCCAGCCAAGCGGGGGGCTTGGCTGAAGCTTTCTTT. This encodes CASQAGGLAEAFF.

V gene TRBV6-6 combines with J gene TRBJ2-1; 7 positions agree with TRBD2. This CDR3 spans 14 amino acids. V lost 8 bases to trimming and J lost 3 bases; unmatched junction nucleotides: 7. Per germline, CDR1 MNHNY and CDR2 SVGAGI (reference sequence). CDR3 region: CASLRDYNYNEQFF. As DNA, the CDR3 is TGTGCCAGCCTCCGGGACTACAACTACAATGAGCAGTTCTTC.

V usage is TRBV7-9 and J usage is TRBJ1-1; no clear D gene. The CDR3 runs 14 residues. Trimming took 5 bases from V and 3 from J, leaving 13 bases between them. Germline loops: CDR1 SEHNR, CDR2 FQNEAQ (reference sequence). CDR3 loop: CASSPWSPDTEAFF. CDR3 DNA: TGTGCCAGCAGCCCATGGAGCCCGGACACTGAAGCTTTCTTT. The complete variable domain, with remaining parts taken from reference TRBV7-9 and TRBJ1-1, reads DTGVSQNPRHKITKRGQNVTFRCDPISEHNRLYWYRQTLGQGPEFLTYFQNEAQLEKSRLLSDRFSAERPKGSFSTLEIQRTEQGDSAMYLCASSPWSPDTEAFFGQGTRLTVV.

CDR3 coding DNA: TGTGCCAGCAGTGGGGCGGGACTGTCTTATGGACAGCCCCAGCATTTT. Encoded protein: CASSGAGLSYGQPQHF. This chain links TRBV6-1 with TRBJ1-5, with D maybe TRBD1 (5 bases). Trimming stripped 4 bases from V and 7 bases from J, with 20 bases between. This CDR3 contains 16 residues. CDR1 is MNHNS and CDR2 is SASEGT in the germline V gene.

This sequence joins TRBV15 and TRBJ2-1; D unresolved. The germline CDR1 and CDR2 sequences are LNHNV and YYDKDF (reference sequence). The V gene lost 0 bases and the J gene lost 4 bases, with 10 bases spanning the gap. The CDR3 covers 15 residues. Here the CDR3 reads CATSRDAAAYNEQFF. The CDR3 nucleotides are TGTGCCACCAGCAGAGATGCGGCGGCTTACAATGAGCAGTTCTTC.

The genes are TRBV6-5 and TRBJ1-5; D call uncertain. Per the germline V gene, CDR1 is MNHEY and CDR2 is SVGAGI. Trimming took off 7 bases at V and 3 bases at J, with 10 bases between the two ends. The CDR3 is 13 amino acids. CDR3 in amino acids: CASTQNFNQPQHF. The CDR3 bases are TGTGCCAGCACCCAAAACTTCAATCAGCCCCAGCATTTT.

The CDR3 region is CASSESVSSPLHF. CDR3 DNA: TGCGCCAGCAGTGAGTCGGTGAGCTCACCCCTCCACTTT. The gene calls are TRBV10-1 and TRBJ1-6; D gene ambiguous. V lost 0 bases, J lost 10 bases, and 7 bases lay in between. In germline, CDR1 is WNHNN, CDR2 SYGVQD (reference sequence). The CDR3 covers 13 residues.

The V call is TRBV21-1, the J call TRBJ2-2; the table gives TRBD1 as D, unverified against the DNA. TRBV21-1 is labeled a pseudogene. The length of the CDR3 is 19 residues. CDR3 in DNA: TGTGCCAGCAGCAAAGCTTTTGAGGACAGGGCTGCGAACACCGGGGAGCTGTTTTTT. Protein: CASSKAFEDRAANTGELFF.

The V gene is TRBV6-5, the J gene TRBJ2-1; 10 nucleotides agree with TRBD2. This CDR3 is 11 amino acids long. Germline assignment: CDR1 MNHEY and CDR2 SVGAGI. The junction had 4 bases not matched to a gene; V was cut back by 4 bases and J by 16 bases. DNA for the CDR3: TGTGCCAGCAGTTCCGGGACTAGCGCCTTCTTC. It yields the protein CASSSGTSAFF.

The sample holds a few counts of this clone. The chain joins TRBV19 to TRBJ1-4, with D tentatively TRBD1 (6 bases). Per germline, CDR1 LNHDA and CDR2 SQIVND (reference sequence). The V and J ends lost 10 bases and 8 bases respectively, with 17 bases between them. The CDR3 runs to 13 residues. The CDR3 DNA sequence: TGTGCCACTGAGGGCATGGGGGCAGAAAAACTGTTTTTT. Protein sequence: CATEGMGAEKLFF.

This clone was seen more than once but under ten times. V and J are TRBV6-2 or TRBV6-3 and TRBJ1-6; 8 positions agree with TRBD1. With V trimmed by 5 bases and J by 10 bases, 7 bases remained unmatched. Germline V gene lookup returns CDR1 MNHEY and CDR2 SVGEGT. This CDR3 has 14 amino acids. CDR3 DNA sequence: TGTGCCAGCAGTCGGACAGGGAACGACTCACCCCTCCACTTT. Amino acids: CASSRTGNDSPLHF.

The rearrangement uses TRBV7-9 and TRBJ1-1, with a weak D call TRBD1 (6 bases). Per germline, CDR1 SEHNR and CDR2 FQNEAQ (reference sequence). This CDR3 spans 14 amino acids. The germline V and J ends were trimmed by 3 bases and 1 base, with 9 bases remaining between them. DNA of the CDR3: TGTGCCAGCAGCTTCTCGACAGGGAACACTGAAGCTTTCTTT. Its translation: CASSFSTGNTEAFF. The variable domain in full, with the rest retrieved from reference TRBV7-9 and TRBJ1-1, is DTGVSQNPRHKITKRGQNVTFRCDPISEHNRLYWYRQTLGQGPEFLTYFQNEAQLEKSRLLSDRFSAERPKGSFSTLEIQRTEQGDSAMYLCASSFSTGNTEAFFGQGTRLTVV.

The V call is TRBV27, the J call TRBJ2-7; D possibly corresponds to TRBD1 (6 bases). CDR3 length: 13 residues. Germline CDR1 and CDR2: MNHEY and SMNVEV (reference sequence). Trimming stripped 3 bases from V and 5 bases from J, with 11 bases between. The CDR3, as DNA: TGTGCCAGCAGTTTTCAGGGGCGCGACGAGCAGTACTTC. This gives the protein CASSFQGRDEQYF.

V gene TRBV4-1 combines with J gene TRBJ1-2; 9 nucleotides line up with TRBD1. Germline V CDR1 and CDR2: MGHRA, YSYEKL. The CDR3 contains 22 residues. V was clipped by 2 bases and J by 4 bases; unmatched bases: 26. CDR3 sequence (DNA): TGCGCCAGCAGCCAACTACCTGACATAAGGGGACAGGGCCTGCCCTTGCGCTATGGCTACACCTTC. Translating gives CASSQLPDIRGQGLPLRYGYTF.